This T cell receptor (beta chain) was profiled in a study of blood T cell repertoires in COVID-19. Whole-study context: Both acute and convalescent COVID-19 samples were obtained from the United States, Italy and Spain. From T cells, B-cell-depleted T cells, or PBMCs came the material, which was cDNA or gDNA.

The CDR3 extends over 13 amino acids. The ends were cut back, 4 bases at V and 0 bases at J, with 6 bases in the middle. Source study methods: Researchers report that nucleated cell counts were estimated from reference gene primer amplification. Some clones are missing from TCRdb's copy, which holds only in-frame ones; the method was immunoSEQ multiplex PCR. V and J calls and clone size are as listed in that table; D and trimming were resolved from the DNA. Among around 80,000 clones, 82% were seen once, and the ten largest hold about 12%. This TCR derives from a man older than 75 with acute or convalescent COVID-19. Material: peripheral blood. V is TRBV12-3 or TRBV12-4 and J is TRBJ1-1; D gene uncertain. The CDR3 DNA sequence: TGTGCCAGCAGTTCACTTTTGAACACTGAAGCTTTCTTT. Its protein product is CASSSLLNTEAFF.